These 7 T cell receptor beta chains share one sample of origin, sequenced in a study of cytomegalovirus exposure and HLA in healthy donors. The PCR ran on 60 Vbeta and 13 Jbeta primers. The data were produced by immunoSEQ multiplex PCR, yet TCRdb's version contains in-frame clones alone and is incomplete. Counted here are 150,000 to 200,000 clones, approximately 85% occurring once; the ten biggest clones make up 2% to 2.5%. Material for sequencing was PBMCs. The receptors here all came from a woman aged 50 to 65 in good health and CMV-seronegative.

This clone was seen once. The V call is TRBV7-2, the J call TRBJ2-1; 7 nucleotides agree with TRBD2. The trim removed 3 bases at V and 7 bases at J, leaving 12 bases unmatched. The CDR3 is made up of 16 amino acids. CDR1 is SGHTA and CDR2 is FQGNSA in the germline V gene. Here the CDR3 DNA reads TGTGCCAGCAGCTTGTCTTTGGTAGCGGGCCAAAATGAGCAGTTCTTC. This codes for CASSLSLVAGQNEQFF.

CDR3 amino acids: CASSSRSGDYGYTF. In DNA form, the CDR3 reads TGTGCCAGCAGCTCCCGCTCCGGAGACTATGGCTACACCTTC. The V gene is TRBV5-8, the J gene TRBJ1-2, with D hard to call. Trimming left V 3 bases short and J 3 bases short, with 12 bases between. CDR1 SGHTS and CDR2 YDEGEE come from the germline V gene. The CDR3 is made up of 14 amino acids.

This chain links TRBV7-9 with TRBJ1-4, with D unclear. CDR1 SEHNR and CDR2 FQNEAQ come from the germline V gene (reference sequence). V gave up 7 bases and J gave up 3 bases, with 15 bases separating them. The CDR3 runs 15 residues. CDR3 region: CASTPSTPANEKLFF. The DNA of the CDR3 is TGTGCCAGCACTCCATCGACACCGGCTAATGAAAAACTGTTTTTT.

The V gene is TRBV28, the J gene TRBJ1-2, with D tentatively TRBD1 (6 bases). Trimming took off 2 bases at V and 4 bases at J, with 26 bases between the two ends. This CDR3 has 19 residues. CDR1 and CDR2 from the germline V gene are MDHEN and SYDVKM. The CDR3 loop is CASSLELGSDSPARYGYTF. The CDR3, as DNA: TGTGCCAGCAGTTTAGAACTGGGGTCGGACAGCCCGGCCCGCTATGGCTACACCTTC.

The J gene is TRBJ2-7, the V gene TRBV5-1; TRBD2 is a possible D gene (10 bases). Germline CDR1 and CDR2: SGHRS and YFSETQ. V was cut by 1 base and J by 4 bases, with 18 bases left in between. The CDR3 sequence is 16 residues long. The CDR3 reads CASSLRTSGTGYEQYF. The DNA of the CDR3 is TGCGCCAGCAGCTTGAGAACTAGCGGGACAGGGTACGAGCAGTACTTC.

This rearrangement joins TRBV4-1 to TRBJ2-5, with 9 bases aligning to TRBD1. Judging by the DNA end, TRBJ2-7 fits better; the J call may be wrong. The CDR3 sequence is 16 residues long. In germline, CDR1 is MGHRA, CDR2 YSYEKL. CDR3 sequence reads: CASSQRAGTGSYEQYF. CDR3 sequence (DNA): TGCGCCAGCAGCCAACGTGCCGGGACAGGGTCCTACGAGCAGTACTTC.

This clone was counted once. The chain employs TRBV28 and TRBJ2-2; 9 nucleotides align to TRBD2. V lost 6 bases and J lost 4; bases outside the gene matches: 12. The germline CDR1 and CDR2 sequences are MDHEN and SYDVKM. This CDR3 region has 17 residues. This CDR3 reads CASSSTPQREATGELFF. DNA of the CDR3: TGTGCCAGCAGCTCGACCCCTCAGCGGGAGGCCACCGGGGAGCTGTTTTTT.